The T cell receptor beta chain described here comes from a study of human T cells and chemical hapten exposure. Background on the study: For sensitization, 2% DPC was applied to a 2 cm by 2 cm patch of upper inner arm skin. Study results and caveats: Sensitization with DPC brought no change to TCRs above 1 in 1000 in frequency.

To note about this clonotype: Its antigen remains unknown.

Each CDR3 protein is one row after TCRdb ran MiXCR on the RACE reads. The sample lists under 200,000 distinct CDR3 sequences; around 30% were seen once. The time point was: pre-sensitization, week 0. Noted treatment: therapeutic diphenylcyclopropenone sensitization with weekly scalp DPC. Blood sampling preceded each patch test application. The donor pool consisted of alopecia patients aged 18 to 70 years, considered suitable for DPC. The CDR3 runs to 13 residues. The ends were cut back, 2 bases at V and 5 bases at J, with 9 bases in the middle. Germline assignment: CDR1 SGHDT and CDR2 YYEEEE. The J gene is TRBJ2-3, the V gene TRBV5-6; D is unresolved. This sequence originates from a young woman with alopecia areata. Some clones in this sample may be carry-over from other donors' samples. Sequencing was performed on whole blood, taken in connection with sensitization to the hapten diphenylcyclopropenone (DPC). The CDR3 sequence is CASSLWWGDTQYF. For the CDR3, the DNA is TGTGCCAGCAGCTTATGGTGGGGAGATACGCAGTATTTT.